The rows below give T cell receptor beta chains drawn from one sample of a study of blood T cells in healthy people across ages. TCRdb re-called the 5' RACE reads with MiXCR, one entry per CDR3 protein. The sample has 1,800,000 or so distinct CDR3 sequences, about two fifths seen once. Sequencing used blood. The source is a human donor in good health. Each CDR3 is given with its conserved first and last residue. Each record gives: J gene, V gene, D gene, clone size, CDR3 DNA, CDR3 protein. D genes are given only for firm matches. Clone size appears in some rows only: once, few, many, or a class for an expanded clone.

>TRBJ1-4|TRBV4-1|-|many
TGCGCCAGCAGCCAAGGCAGTGTAGGGAGAGGGGAAAAACTGTTTTTT
CASSQGSVGRGEKLFF
>TRBJ2-4|TRBV4-1|-|-
TGCGCCAGCAGCCAAGAGGCAGGGCTTAACATTCAGTACTTC
CASSQEAGLNIQYF
>TRBJ1-1|TRBV25-1|-|-
TGTGCCAGCAGTGGAGGGGAGCGCACTGAAGCTTTCTTT
CASSGGERTEAFF
>TRBJ1-2|TRBV20-1|-|few
TGCAGTGCTGGCGGGACGGCCAGATACAACTATGGCTACACCTTC
CSAGGTARYNYGYTF
>TRBJ2-7|TRBV5-1|-|few
TGCGCCAGCAGCACAGGTCACACGTCCTACGAGCAGTACTTC
CASSTGHTSYEQYF
>TRBJ1-5|TRBV6-1|-|many
TGTGCCAGCAGTGAATCTATTGGACAGACTTATCAGCCCCAGCATTTT
CASSESIGQTYQPQHF
>TRBJ1-2|TRBV12-3/TRBV12-4|-|few
TGTGCCAGCAGTTTCAGGGGAGCAACCTATGGCTACACCTTC
CASSFRGATYGYTF
>TRBJ1-1|TRBV6-6|TRBD1|-
TGTGCCAGCAGTTACATGGGACAGGGGAACACTGAAGCTTTCTTT
CASSYMGQGNTEAFF
>TRBJ1-2|TRBV12-3/TRBV12-4|-|few
TGTGCCAGCAGCCCGGGGGGTGTGGACTATGGCTACACCTTC
CASSPGGVDYGYTF
>TRBJ1-2|TRBV20-1|-|-
TGCAGTGCTTTCCAGCCCCCTCGAAGAAGTCTCCCTAACTATGGCTACACCTTC
CSAFQPPRRSLPNYGYTF
>TRBJ2-3|TRBV4-3|-|few
TGCGCCAGCAGCCAAGGTGGGGGAGCTAGCACAGATACGCAGTATTTT
CASSQGGGASTDTQYF
>TRBJ1-6|TRBV27|TRBD1|-
TGTGCCAGCAGTAGGGTTTGGGACAGACAAAATTCACCCCTCCACTTT
CASSRVWDRQNSPLHF
>TRBJ1-2|TRBV7-2|-|-
TGTGCCAGCAGCTTAGGACAGACGACAGGCCTTCTTCGCTACACCTTC
CASSLGQTTGLLRYTF
>TRBJ1-2|TRBV29-1|TRBD1|few
TGCAGCGTTGGGCAGGGGGACCCAGCTAACTATGGCTACACCTTC
CSVGQGDPANYGYTF
>TRBJ2-5|TRBV12-3/TRBV12-4|-|-
TGTGCCAGCAGCCCCACCTCGGGGTACGGTTTGACCCAGTACTTC
CASSPTSGYGLTQYF
>TRBJ2-1|TRBV5-1|-|-
TGCGCCAGCAGCTCCATCGACCGCTCAAATGAGCAGTTCTTC
CASSSIDRSNEQFF
>TRBJ2-7|TRBV28|TRBD2|-
TGTGCCAGCAGTTTAACCCTCGACGGCGGGAGCTCCTACGAGCAGTACTTC
CASSLTLDGGSSYEQYF
>TRBJ1-1|TRBV7-9|-|-
TGTGCCAGCAGCCCCTGGACGGGTGGGGAAGCTTTCTTT
CASSPWTGGEAFF
>TRBJ2-1|TRBV6-6|-|once
TGTGCCACCGCCTTTGCGGCGCTCTGGAATGAGCAGTTCTTC
CATAFAALWNEQFF
>TRBJ2-1|TRBV5-1|-|few
TGCGCCAGCAGCCCGGGGGGACAAGGGGCGTTCTTC
CASSPGGQGAFF